This T cell receptor (beta chain) was captured in a study of control samples from healthy donors and cancer patients. The protocol was immunoSEQ multiplex PCR, while the TCRdb copy is restricted to in-frame clones and leaves out a portion. The sample has 130,000 to 150,000 clones; 80% to 95% are singletons. This TCR came from a man between 18 and 29 years old in good health. The sample taken for sequencing was blood.

Written as DNA, the CDR3 is TGCAGCGCGGGACAGAACTATGGCTACACCTTC. Translated, it gives CSAGQNYGYTF. V and J are TRBV29-1 and TRBJ1-2, with 7 bases lining up with TRBD1. The CDR3 has 11 amino acids. Germline CDR1 is SQVTM and CDR2 is ANQGSEA. Trimming at V came to 7 bases and at J to 2 bases, leaving 1 base not matched to a gene.